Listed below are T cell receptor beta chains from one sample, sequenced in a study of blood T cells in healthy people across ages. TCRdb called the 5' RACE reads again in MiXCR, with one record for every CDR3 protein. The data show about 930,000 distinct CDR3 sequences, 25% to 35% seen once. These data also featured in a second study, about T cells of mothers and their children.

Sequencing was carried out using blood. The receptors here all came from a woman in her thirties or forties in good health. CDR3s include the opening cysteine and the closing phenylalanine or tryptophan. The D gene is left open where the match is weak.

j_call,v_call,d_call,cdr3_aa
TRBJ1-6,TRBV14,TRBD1,CASSTGTGGPPLHF
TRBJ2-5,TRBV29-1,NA,CSVSSSQETQYF
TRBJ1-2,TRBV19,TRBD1,CASSKTGTGAGYTF
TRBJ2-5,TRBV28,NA,CASSLFWDGQETQYF
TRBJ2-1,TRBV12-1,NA,CASSLWLGSGNEQFF
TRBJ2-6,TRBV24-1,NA,CATSDPNSGANVLTF
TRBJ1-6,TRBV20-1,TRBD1,CSARGQYGQGANSPLHF
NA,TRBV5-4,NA,CASSPGTSSSYNEQYF
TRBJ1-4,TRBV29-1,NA,CSAQGGPGEKLFF
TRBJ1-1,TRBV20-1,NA,CSARAVLQGGTTEAFF
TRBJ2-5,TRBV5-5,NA,CASSLRVFQETQYF
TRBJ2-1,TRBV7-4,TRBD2,CASSPGLLSNEQFF
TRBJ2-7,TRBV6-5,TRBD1,CASSPYFGAGGYEQYF
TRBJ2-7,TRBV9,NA,CASSVGGQNYKQYF
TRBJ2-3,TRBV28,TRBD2,CASSLERGGADTQYF
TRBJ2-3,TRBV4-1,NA,CASSHPTTGIYTQYF
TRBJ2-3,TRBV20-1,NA,CSADRSDTQYF
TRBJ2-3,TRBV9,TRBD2,CASSIPQGSGVIADTQYF
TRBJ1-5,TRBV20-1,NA,CSANFPSGPQPQHF
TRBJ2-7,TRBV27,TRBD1,CASSLTWQGAGEQYF
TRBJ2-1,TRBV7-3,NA,CASSSGEANEQFF
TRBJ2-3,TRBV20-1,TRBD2,CSARPLAGSTDTQYF
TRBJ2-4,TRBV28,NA,CASSEGVYIQYF
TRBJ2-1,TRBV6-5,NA,CASSSQGGYNEQFF
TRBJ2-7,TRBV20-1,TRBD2,CSARGGGGRFHEQYF
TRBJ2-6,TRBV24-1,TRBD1,CATSDTGTGAGANVLTF
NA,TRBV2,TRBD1,CASSEGQGKVDEQYF
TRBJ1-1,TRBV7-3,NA,CASSLNTNTEAFF
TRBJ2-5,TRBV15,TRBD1,CATSRQGVLGETQYF
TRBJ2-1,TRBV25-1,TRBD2,CASSEYRGAYNEQFF
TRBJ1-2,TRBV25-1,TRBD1,CASSESPGQDNYGYTF
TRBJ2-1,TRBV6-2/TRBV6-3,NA,CASSTPGLDYNEQFF
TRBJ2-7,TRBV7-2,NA,CASSGNRYEQYF
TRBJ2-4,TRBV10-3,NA,CAISDPGSTAKNIQYF
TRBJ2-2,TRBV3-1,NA,CASTQGKGDGELFF
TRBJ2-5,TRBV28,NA,CASGSGPLQETQYF
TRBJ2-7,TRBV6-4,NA,CASSDGGYYEQYF
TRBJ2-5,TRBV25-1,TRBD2,CASSGIGLAGSETQYF
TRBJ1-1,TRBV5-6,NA,CASSRDFPRNTEAFF
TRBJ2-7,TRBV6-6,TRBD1,CASTYGTEGYEQYF
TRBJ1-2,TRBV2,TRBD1,CASIPGQGIYGYTF
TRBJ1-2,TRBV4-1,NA,CASSQDDTGKGYTF
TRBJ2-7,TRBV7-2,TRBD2,CASSLSPGLAGGRLYF
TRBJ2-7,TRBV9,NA,CASSVAPQGLYEQYF
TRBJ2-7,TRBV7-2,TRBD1,CASRLGQGPFYEQYF
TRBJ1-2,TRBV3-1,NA,CASSQGNSNYGYTF
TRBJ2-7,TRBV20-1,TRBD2,CSARHRRGTYEQYF
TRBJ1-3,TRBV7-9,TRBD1,CASSQDRAAGNTIYF
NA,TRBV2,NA,CASSEPETYEQYF
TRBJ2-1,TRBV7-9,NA,CASSTGAGQFF